The 10 T cell receptor beta chains presented below share a single source sample, sequenced in a study of T-cell reconstitution after alpha-beta-depleted transplantation in children. For TCRbeta, the library was prepared with unique molecular identifiers. TCRdb independently ran MiXCR on the PCR reads; one entry per CDR3 protein. Here the sample spans around 960,000 distinct CDR3 sequences, about 29% being singletons. The sample was PBMCs, mostly from graft donor cells, taken 360 days after TCRalphabeta/CD19-depleted stem cell transplant. These receptors were taken from a boy under two years old who had a stem cell transplant for SCID, so the T cells may come from the graft donor.

This clonotype was detected only a few times. The chain carries TRBV2 and TRBJ2-5; no clear D. Between the trimmed V and J ends, which lost 6 bases and 2 bases, there was a span of 16 bases. Germline CDR1 SNHLY, CDR2 FYNNEI. The CDR3 is 15 residues long. DNA of the CDR3: TGTGCCAGCAGGAAAAACAGCGCCGGGCAAGAGACCCAGTACTTC. Translated: CASRKNSAGQETQYF.

The chain links TRBV20-1 to TRBJ1-4; 7 bases align to TRBD1. Per the germline V gene, CDR1 is DFQATT and CDR2 is SNEGSKA (reference sequence). This CDR3 is built from 14 residues. V shed 3 bases and J 2 bases; nucleotides not matched to a gene: 3. CDR3 in amino acids: CSARGTATNEKLFF. The CDR3 DNA sequence: TGCAGTGCTAGGGGGACAGCCACTAATGAAAAACTGTTTTTT.

This clonotype showed up just a few times. This chain joins TRBV2 and TRBJ1-2, with a tentative D call TRBD1 (5 bases). Between the trimmed V and J ends, which lost 9 bases and 8 bases, there was a span of 19 bases. This CDR3 spans 13 amino acids. Germline V gene data show CDR1 as SNHLY and CDR2 as FYNNEI. The CDR3 region has the DNA TGTGCCAGAGGGGATTTCCAGGGTAGAGGCTACACCTTC. It translates to CARGDFQGRGYTF. Drawing the rest from reference TRBV2 and TRBJ1-2, the complete variable domain is EPEVTQTPSHQVTQMGQEVILRCVPISNHLYFYWYRQILGQKVEFLVSFYNNEISEKSEIFDDQFSVERPDGSNFTLKIRSTKLEDSAMYFCARGDFQGRGYTFGSGTRLTVV.

There are a few counts of this clonotype. The chain uses TRBV27 and TRBJ1-4; TRBD1 aligns across 7 bases. V trimming: 6 bases; J trimming: 3 bases; junction bases outside the gene matches: 4. The length of the CDR3 is 14 residues. Germline CDR1 and CDR2: MNHEY and SMNVEV (reference sequence). The CDR3 DNA follows: TGTGCCAGCAGACTGACAGGGTCTAATGAAAAACTGTTTTTT. It translates to CASRLTGSNEKLFF.

The J gene is TRBJ1-2, the V gene TRBV5-1; D gene unclear. V dropped 0 bases and J dropped 8 bases, with 11 bases sitting between them. There are 13 residues in the CDR3. Germline CDR1 reads SGHRS; CDR2 reads YFSETQ. The CDR3 protein is CASSLGRAQGYTF. In DNA, the CDR3 is TGCGCCAGCAGCTTGGGAAGGGCACAAGGCTACACCTTC. The full variable domain, in which reference TRBV5-1 and TRBJ1-2 provide the parts outside the CDR3, is KAGVTQTPRYLIKTRGQQVTLSCSPISGHRSVSWYQQTPGQGLQFLFEYFSETQRNKGNFPGRFSGRQFSNSRSEMNVSTLELGDSALYLCASSLGRAQGYTFGSGTRLTVV.

CDR3 loop: CASSLTAGWYEQYF. The CDR3 DNA is TGTGCCAGCAGCTTGACGGCAGGGTGGTACGAGCAGTACTTC. The rearrangement uses TRBV5-6 and TRBJ2-7, with a possible D match to TRBD1 (5 bases). Germline lookup yields CDR1 SGHDT and CDR2 YYEEEE. The CDR3 sequence is 14 residues long. Trimming cost V 1 base and J 4 bases, with 12 bases left between them.

This clonotype was recorded many times. V and J are TRBV5-1 and TRBJ2-7, with D maybe TRBD2 (5 bases). Germline-derived CDR1 and CDR2 are SGHRS and YFSETQ. The CDR3 is 11 amino acids. Trimming left V 7 bases short and J 4 bases short, with 9 bases between. CDR3: CASGEGYEQYF. DNA for the CDR3: TGCGCCAGCGGAGAGGGATACGAGCAGTACTTC.

The chain uses TRBV3-1 and TRBJ2-1; 9 bases align to TRBD2. V dropped 0 bases and J dropped 6; count of bases not matched to a gene: 12. Germline CDR1 is LGHDT and CDR2 is YNNKEL (reference sequence). This CDR3 region has 18 residues. The chain's CDR3 is CASSQDLAGTSLANEQFF. CDR3 DNA: TGTGCCAGCAGCCAAGACCTGGCCGGGACTAGCTTAGCCAATGAGCAGTTCTTC.

The chain carries TRBV5-1 and TRBJ1-1; TRBD1 aligns across 9 bases. The CDR3 sequence is 16 residues long. The V gene's germline CDR1 is SGHRS and CDR2 YFSETQ. The trim removed 0 bases at V and 1 base at J, leaving 4 bases unmatched. The CDR3 DNA sequence: TGCGCCAGCAGCTTGGCCGGGACAGGGAGGAACACTGAAGCTTTCTTT. Its translation: CASSLAGTGRNTEAFF.

This clonotype was counted only a few times. The V gene is TRBV7-2, the J gene TRBJ1-3; D is uncertain. Germline CDR1 and CDR2: SGHTA and FQGNSA. CDR3 length equals 17 residues. The ends were cut back, 6 bases at V and 0 bases at J, with 18 bases in the middle. The CDR3 region is CASSQDRRTYSGNTIYF. The CDR3 nucleotides are TGTGCCAGCAGTCAGGACCGGAGGACTTACTCTGGAAACACCATATATTTT.